What follows is one TCR beta chain and its context. Its antigen is as yet unknown. The gene names given are mouse names. The read stops 4 residues short of the end of the CDR3; the missing end is completed from the germline J gene. The same CDR3 also results from other DNA sequences found in this sample. Combined cutaneous lymph node cells underwent sorting by CD4, CD8alpha, NKG2D, NKG2ACE and additional markers. Germline V lookup: CDR1 NSHNY, CDR2 SYGAGN. This CDR3 is built from 15 residues. Trimming removed 4 bases from V and 1 base from J; junction bases left unmatched: 5. These data originate in a study of CD8+ T cells in alopecia areata. Study observations and caveats: Scalp samples also yield sequences of resident alphabeta T cells from normal skin. Scalp lesions, especially in alopecia totalis/universalis, had higher clonality than normal scalp.

Investigators isolated RNA and reverse transcribed it into cDNA to act as the sequencing template. Data came from immunoSEQ multiplex PCR; TCRdb stores just in-frame clones and leaves some out. This repertoire holds 200,000 to 300,000 clones, and none appear only once. Sequencing was performed on CD4+ T cells sorted from a lymph node. The V call is TRBV13-1, the J call TRBJ2-3; 8 positions match TRBD1. The sequence was obtained from a C3H/HeJ mouse with alopecia areata. This strain's MHC haplotype is H2-k. CDR3 DNA, as far as it was read: TGTGCCAGCAGTCCTGACAGGGGTGGTGCAGAA. Translation: CASSPDRGGAE. In full, the CDR3 is CASSPDRGGAETLYF.